The 17 T cell receptor beta chains below come from one sample, sequenced in a study of blood T cell repertoires in COVID-19. TCRdb keeps only in-frame clones here, not all; method: immunoSEQ multiplex PCR. The repertoire includes some 150,000 clones, 86% of them detected once, and over 8% sits in the top ten. The sequencing sample was made of peripheral blood. These receptors all come from a woman aged 55 to 70 with acute or convalescent COVID-19.

This clone was found a few times. This chain links TRBV28 with TRBJ1-6, with TRBD1 identical over 7 bases. CDR3 length equals 15 residues. J was trimmed by 10 bases and V by 6 bases; bases with no gene match: 12. The germline V gene encodes CDR1 MDHEN and CDR2 SYDVKM. The CDR3: CASRTLTGSGSPLHF. The CDR3, as DNA: TGTGCCAGCAGGACCCTGACAGGGTCGGGATCACCCCTCCACTTT.

The gene calls are TRBV19 and TRBJ1-5, with D possibly matching TRBD1 (6 bases). Deletions cut 5 bases from V and 1 base from J, with 12 bases between. The CDR3 covers 15 residues. Germline-derived CDR1 and CDR2 are LNHDA and SQIVND (reference sequence). The CDR3 DNA sequence: TGTGCCAGTAGTGACACAGGGTGGAGCAATCAGCCCCAGCATTTT. Translation gives CASSDTGWSNQPQHF.

This clone was counted only a few times. The chain recombines TRBV4-2 with TRBJ1-5; 10 bases map to TRBD1. The J segment lost 8 bases and the V segment lost 4 bases, leaving 5 bases of the junction unmatched. The CDR3 runs to 14 residues. Germline lookup yields CDR1 LGHNA and CDR2 YNFKEQ. The CDR3 sequence: CASSRGTGDKPQHF. CDR3 nucleotide sequence: TGTGCCAGCAGCCGAGGGACAGGGGATAAGCCCCAGCATTTT.

The rearrangement links TRBV7-9 to TRBJ1-2; 8 nucleotides line up with TRBD1. J lost 6 bases, V lost 3 bases, and 6 bases had no gene match. The CDR3 is 14 residues long. Looked up from germline, CDR1 is SEHNR and CDR2 is FQNEAQ (reference sequence). In nucleotides, the CDR3 is TGTGCCAGCAGCTTCGGACAGGGCGTGGATGGCTACACCTTC. Protein product: CASSFGQGVDGYTF.

The J gene is TRBJ2-5, the V gene TRBV30; tentatively, D is TRBD1 (8 bases). V dropped 0 bases and J dropped 4 bases, with 15 bases sitting between them. CDR1 is GTSNPN and CDR2 is SVGIG in the germline V gene (reference sequence). This CDR3 is 15 amino acids long. The CDR3 nucleotides are TGTGCCTGGAGTGTACGACAGGGGAGGGCAGAGACCCAGTACTTC. It encodes CAWSVRQGRAETQYF.

The chain uses TRBV10-3 and TRBJ1-1; perhaps TRBD1 as D (5 bases). V lost 4 bases and J 4 bases, leaving 10 bases between the germline ends. Per the germline V gene, CDR1 is ENHRY and CDR2 is SYGVKD. CDR3 size: 13 residues. CDR3 residues: CAISGPGGTEAFF. For the CDR3, the DNA is TGTGCCATCAGTGGGCCGGGGGGCACTGAAGCTTTCTTT.

This chain joins TRBV6-2 or TRBV6-3 and TRBJ1-2; TRBD1 is a possible D gene (5 bases). The V and J ends lost 2 bases and 8 bases respectively, with 15 bases between them. This CDR3 contains 14 residues. Germline V CDR1 and CDR2: MNHEY, SVGEGT. CDR3 bases: TGTGCCAGCAGTTACAGGGGCTCGACGAGGGGCTACACCTTC. Amino acid sequence: CASSYRGSTRGYTF.

The chain is built from TRBV5-1 and TRBJ2-6; D is uncertain. V dropped 0 bases and J dropped 0 bases, with 10 bases sitting between them. Germline CDR1 SGHRS, CDR2 YFSETQ. CDR3 size: 17 residues. CDR3 DNA sequence: TGCGCCAGCAGCTTGGGCAGTTCCGTCTCTGGGGCCAACGTCCTGACTTTC. It is translated as CASSLGSSVSGANVLTF.

The chain carries TRBV15 and TRBJ2-1; 7 bases agree with TRBD2. Germline lookup yields CDR1 LNHNV and CDR2 YYDKDF (reference sequence). CDR3 length equals 15 residues. With 0 bases clipped from V and 4 bases from J, the junction kept 3 bases outside the gene matches. CDR3 DNA sequence: TGTGCCACCAGCAGAGATCTACTAGCGTACAATGAGCAGTTCTTC. It codes for CATSRDLLAYNEQFF.

The chain links TRBV6-5 to TRBJ1-5; 9 nucleotides match TRBD1. The CDR3 runs to 14 residues. Losses at the gene ends were 6 bases for V and 5 bases for J; bases not matched to a gene: 5. The germline V gene encodes CDR1 MNHEY and CDR2 SVGAGI. CDR3 DNA sequence: TGTGCCAGCAGACCGACAGGGGGATATCAGCCCCAGCATTTT. Protein: CASRPTGGYQPQHF.

The V call is TRBV2, the J call TRBJ1-2, with 8 positions matching TRBD1. Germline lookup yields CDR1 SNHLY and CDR2 FYNNEI. There are 15 residues in the CDR3. Trimming removed 7 bases from V and 0 bases from J; junction bases left unmatched: 7. CDR3 sequence (DNA): TGTGCCAGCAATGACAGGGGTTTAACTAACTATGGCTACACCTTC. It yields the protein CASNDRGLTNYGYTF.

J is TRBJ1-2 and V is TRBV7-8; possibly TRBD1 for D (6 bases). There are 15 residues in the CDR3. With 1 base removed from V and 0 bases from J, the gap between germline ends came to 9 bases. From germline, CDR1 is SGHVS and CDR2 FQNEAQ. DNA of the CDR3: TGTGCCAGCAGCTTAGTTTCAGGGGCTAACTATGGCTACACCTTC. Translated: CASSLVSGANYGYTF.

The V and J genes are TRBV5-1 and TRBJ1-4; the D is unclear. CDR3 length: 14 residues. Germline values: CDR1 SGHRS, CDR2 YFSETQ. V was pared by 4 bases and J by 5 bases, with 12 bases between. CDR3 sequence (DNA): TGCGCCAGCAGCCCGGCGGGAATGAATGAAAAACTGTTTTTT. It translates to CASSPAGMNEKLFF.

A single count supports this clone. V is TRBV28 and J is TRBJ1-2; D may be TRBD1 (6 bases). Trimming left V 6 bases short and J 4 bases short, with 15 bases between. This CDR3 contains 14 residues. In germline, CDR1 is MDHEN, CDR2 SYDVKM. The CDR3 is CASRPQGQVYGYTF. CDR3 nucleotides: TGTGCCAGCAGACCTCAGGGGCAAGTCTATGGCTACACCTTC.

The chain joins TRBV27 to TRBJ2-7, with 8 positions matching TRBD1. Trimming removed 5 bases from V and 3 bases from J; junction bases left unmatched: 12. Per germline, CDR1 MNHEY and CDR2 SMNVEV (reference sequence). This CDR3 has 16 amino acids. The CDR3 DNA follows: TGTGCCAGCAGTCCCCTCGCAACCGGGACAGGCTACGAGCAGTACTTC. It encodes CASSPLATGTGYEQYF.

J is TRBJ2-7 and V is TRBV11-2; 10 nucleotides match TRBD1. Germline V gene sequence: CDR1 SGHAT, CDR2 FQNNGV. The V gene end was trimmed by 4 bases and the J gene end by 5 bases; junction bases not matched to a gene: 8. The CDR3 runs to 15 residues. As DNA, the CDR3 is TGTGCCAGCAGCTGGGACAGGGGCGAATTGGACGAGCAGTACTTC. The encoded protein is CASSWDRGELDEQYF.

This clone was counted once. The chain employs TRBV6-2 or TRBV6-3 and TRBJ1-2; possible D gene TRBD1, 5 bases. The CDR3 extends over 14 amino acids. V lost 7 bases and J 4 bases, leaving 16 bases between the germline ends. The germline gives CDR1 MNHEY, CDR2 SVGEGT. The CDR3 nucleotides read TGTGCCAGCACCCCTTCCGGGGGAGGCTATGGCTACACCTTC. Its protein is CASTPSGGGYGYTF.